This T cell receptor beta chain was sequenced for a study of patients and donors after allogeneic stem cell transplantation. TCRdb called the RT-PCR reads again in MiXCR, with one record for every CDR3 protein. The sample lists over 150,000 distinct CDR3 sequences; approximately 30% were seen once. What was sequenced was blood, either unsorted or a sorted T cell fraction (not recorded which). This TCR was recovered from a human donor who was either an allogeneic HSCT recipient or a stem cell or donor lymphocyte infusion donor (not recorded which). It is not recorded whose cells these are; they may come from a transplant donor.

This CDR3 reads CASSFSGGWQPQHF. The DNA for the CDR3 is TGTGCCAGCAGTTTTTCCGGGGGTTGGCAGCCCCAGCATTTT. The V gene is TRBV27, the J gene TRBJ1-5; D might be TRBD1 (5 bases). The V gene lost 3 bases and the J gene lost 7 bases, with 13 bases spanning the gap. The CDR3 has 14 amino acids. The germline gives CDR1 MNHEY, CDR2 SMNVEV (reference sequence).